Here is one T cell receptor (beta chain) with its context. CD4+ cells yielded CD45RA+ naive and CD45RA-negative memory subsets. V lost 4 bases to trimming and J lost 2 bases; unmatched junction nucleotides: 6. The V gene's germline CDR1 is SGHNT and CDR2 YYREEE (reference sequence). The CDR3 length is 15 residues. The entry originates in a study of shared clonotypes between healthy human individuals. Study details: The composition of the donors was two women and a few men aged 18 to 49. A donor's plate count was three for CD4 naive and three for CD4 memory; CD8 naive had two and CD8 memory one.

For every subset, genomic DNA was evenly distributed across several immunoSEQ plates. Sequencing was performed with immunoSEQ multiplex PCR; in TCRdb, only in-frame clones are kept and a portion is missing. Altogether a few million clones are present, around 95% being singletons, with the ten largest covering around 0.13%. The receptor comes from a man between 18 and 35 years old in good health. Material for sequencing was naive CD4+ T cells sorted from blood. Specified subset: CD45RA+ positively selected. This rearrangement joins TRBV5-4 to TRBJ2-3; 8 nucleotides align to TRBD2. The CDR3 sequence is CASSPSGGNTDTQYF. The CDR3 region has the DNA TGTGCCAGCAGCCCCAGCGGGGGAAACACAGATACGCAGTATTTT. The entire variable domain, with the rest obtained from reference TRBV5-4 and TRBJ2-3, is as follows: ETGVTQSPTHLIKTRGQQVTLRCSSQSGHNTVSWYQQALGQGPQFIFQYYREEENGRGNFPPRFSGLQFPNYSSELNVNALELDDSALYLCASSPSGGNTDTQYFGPGTRLTVL.